This record covers a single T cell receptor beta chain. This sample was taken from a study of blood T cell repertoires in COVID-19. In the study overall: From the United States, Italy and Spain came samples of acute and convalescent COVID-19. From T cells, B-cell-depleted T cells, or PBMCs came the material, which was cDNA or gDNA.

CDR3 length: 15 residues. Trimming took 1 base from V and 4 from J; bases not matched to a gene: 5. CDR1 LNHDA and CDR2 SQIVND come from the germline V gene (reference sequence). Authors' methods: Estimation of nucleated cell counts relied on the amplification of reference gene primers. Profiling relied on immunoSEQ multiplex PCR, and the TCRdb table lists in-frame clones only, not all of them. The V and J calls and the clone size are those of that table, but D and trimming were determined from the DNA. The sample yields roughly 170,000 clones, approximately 80% seen once. Specimen: peripheral blood. The sequence was obtained from a human donor in a cohort sampled during active COVID-19. The V gene is TRBV19, the J gene TRBJ2-5; 8 nucleotides line up with TRBD1. The CDR3 loop reads CASSIGRTGSETQYF. For the CDR3, the DNA is TGTGCCAGTAGTATAGGGAGGACAGGGTCAGAGACCCAGTACTTC.